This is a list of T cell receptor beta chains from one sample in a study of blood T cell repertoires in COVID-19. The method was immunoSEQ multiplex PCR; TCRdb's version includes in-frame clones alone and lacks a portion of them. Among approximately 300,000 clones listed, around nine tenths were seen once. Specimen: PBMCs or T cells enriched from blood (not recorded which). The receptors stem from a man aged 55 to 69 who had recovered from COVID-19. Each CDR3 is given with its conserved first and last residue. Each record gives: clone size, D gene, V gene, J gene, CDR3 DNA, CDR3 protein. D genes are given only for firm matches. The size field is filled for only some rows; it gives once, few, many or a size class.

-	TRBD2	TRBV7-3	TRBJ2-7	TGTGCCAGCAGCCCGGGACTAGCGTTAAACTACGAGCAGTACTTC	CASSPGLALNYEQYF
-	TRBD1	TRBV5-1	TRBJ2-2	TGCGCCAGCAGCCCCCTTCCCGGGACAGGGGGAGCCGGGGAGCTGTTTTTT	CASSPLPGTGGAGELFF
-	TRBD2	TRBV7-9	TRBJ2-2	TGTGCCAGCAGCCCTGGACTAGCGGGAGCCACCGGGGAGCTGTTTTTT	CASSPGLAGATGELFF
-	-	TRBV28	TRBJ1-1	TGTGCCAGCCAACCGCGACAGATTTACACTGAAGCTTTCTTT	CASQPRQIYTEAFF
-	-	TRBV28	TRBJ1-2	TGTGCCAGCAGTTCGTTCGTAGCTAACTATGGCTACACCTTC	CASSSFVANYGYTF
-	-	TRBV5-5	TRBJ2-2	TGTGCCAGCAGCTTGATCGTTGCGGGTGTGAACACCGGGGAGCTGTTTTTT	CASSLIVAGVNTGELFF
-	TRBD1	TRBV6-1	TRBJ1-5	TGTGCCAGCAGTGAGGCAGGGGGTAATCAGCCCCAGCATTTT	CASSEAGGNQPQHF
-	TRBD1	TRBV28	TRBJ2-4	TGTGCCAGCAGTTTCCGGGACAGGGCGAACATTCAGTACTTC	CASSFRDRANIQYF
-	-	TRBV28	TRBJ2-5	TGTGCCAGCAGCCGGCGGCGGGTCAGCGATCTACAGGGATGGGCACCAACGACCCAGTACTTC	CASSRRRVSDLQGWAPTTQYF
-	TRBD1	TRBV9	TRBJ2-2	TGTGCCAGCAGCTCCCACAGGGGGTCGACCGGGGAGCTGTTTTTT	CASSSHRGSTGELFF
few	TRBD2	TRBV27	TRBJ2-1	TGTGCCAGCAGTTTATTTGCTAGCGGGGTCTCCTACAATGAGCAGTTCTTC	CASSLFASGVSYNEQFF
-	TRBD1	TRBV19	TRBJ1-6	TGTGCCAGTAGGGCCGGGACAGCCAATAATTCACCCCTCCACTTT	CASRAGTANNSPLHF
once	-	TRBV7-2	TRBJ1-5	TGTGCCAGCAGCTCGTACAGGGCGGAAGGGGGGCCCCAGCATTTT	CASSSYRAEGGPQHF
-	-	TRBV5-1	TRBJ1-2	TGCGCCAGCAGCCCTTCGGACAAATCCGGCTACACCTTC	CASSPSDKSGYTF
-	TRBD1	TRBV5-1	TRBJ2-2	TGCGCCAGCGCCCGCCTACAGGGGTTGGTCGGGGAGCTGTTTTTT	CASARLQGLVGELFF
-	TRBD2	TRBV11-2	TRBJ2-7	TGTGCCAGCAGCTCGATAGGGACTAGCGGACGGGTGGAGCAGTACTTC	CASSSIGTSGRVEQYF